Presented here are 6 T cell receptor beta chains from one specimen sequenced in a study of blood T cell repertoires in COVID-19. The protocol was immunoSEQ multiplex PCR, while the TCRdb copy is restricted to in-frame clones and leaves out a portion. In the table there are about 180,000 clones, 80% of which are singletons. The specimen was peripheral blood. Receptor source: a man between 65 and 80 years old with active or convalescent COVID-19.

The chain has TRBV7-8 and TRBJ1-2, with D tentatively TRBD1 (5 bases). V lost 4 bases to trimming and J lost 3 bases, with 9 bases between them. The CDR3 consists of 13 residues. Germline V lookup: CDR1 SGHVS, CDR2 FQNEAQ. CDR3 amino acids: CASSSRGDYGYTF. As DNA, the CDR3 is TGTGCCAGCAGCTCACGGGGGGACTATGGCTACACCTTC.

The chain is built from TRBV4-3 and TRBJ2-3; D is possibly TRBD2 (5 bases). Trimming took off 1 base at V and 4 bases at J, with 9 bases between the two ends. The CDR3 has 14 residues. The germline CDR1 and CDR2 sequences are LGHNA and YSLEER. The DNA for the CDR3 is TGCGCCAGCAGCCAAGTGTGGGGAGCAGATACGCAGTATTTT. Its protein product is CASSQVWGADTQYF.

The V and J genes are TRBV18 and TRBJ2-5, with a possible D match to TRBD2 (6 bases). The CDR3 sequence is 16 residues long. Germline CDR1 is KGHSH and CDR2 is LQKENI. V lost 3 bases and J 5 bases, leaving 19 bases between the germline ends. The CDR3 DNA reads TGTGCCAGCTCACCCCTTCACCGGGGGAGCGGGGAGACCCAGTACTTC. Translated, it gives CASSPLHRGSGETQYF.

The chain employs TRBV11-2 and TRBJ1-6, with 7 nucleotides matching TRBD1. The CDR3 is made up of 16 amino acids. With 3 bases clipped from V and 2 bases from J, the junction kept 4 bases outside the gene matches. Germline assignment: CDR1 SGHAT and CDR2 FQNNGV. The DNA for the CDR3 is TGTGCCAGCAGCTTGGAGACAGGGACCTATAATTCACCCCTCCACTTT. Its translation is CASSLETGTYNSPLHF.

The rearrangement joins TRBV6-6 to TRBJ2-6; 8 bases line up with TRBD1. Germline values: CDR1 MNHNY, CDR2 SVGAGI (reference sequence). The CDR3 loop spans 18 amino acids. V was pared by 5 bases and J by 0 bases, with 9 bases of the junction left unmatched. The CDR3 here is CASSQPGQASSGANVLTF. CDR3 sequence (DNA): TGTGCCAGCAGTCAACCGGGACAGGCTTCCTCTGGGGCCAACGTCCTGACTTTC.

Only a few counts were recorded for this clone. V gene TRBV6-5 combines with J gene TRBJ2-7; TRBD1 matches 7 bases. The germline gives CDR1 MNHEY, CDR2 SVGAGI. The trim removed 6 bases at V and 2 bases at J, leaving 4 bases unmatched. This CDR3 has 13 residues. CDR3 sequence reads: CASSQGQPYEQYF. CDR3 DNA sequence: TGTGCCAGCAGCCAGGGACAGCCCTACGAGCAGTACTTC.